This entry is about one T cell receptor (beta chain). Germline CDR1 and CDR2: MNHEY and SVGEGT. The CDR3 has 14 residues. The cDNA of both the TCRalpha and TCRbeta chains was subjected to two nested PCRs of about 17 and 10 cycles. TCRdb re-called the 5' RACE reads; every CDR3 protein appears as one record, without DNA. This table lists over 200,000 distinct CDR3 sequences. The record originates from a study of monozygotic twins with inflammatory bowel disease. Sequenced material: blood. This receptor was obtained from a human donor with ulcerative colitis or Crohn's disease, or a healthy co-twin of an affected twin (not recorded which). This rearrangement joins TRBV6-2 or TRBV6-3 to TRBJ1-1; the TCRdb call, TRBD1, lacks DNA for checking. The CDR3 reads CASSFGGPLTEAFF.